Following are 10 T cell receptor beta chains from one sample sequenced in a study of cytomegalovirus exposure and HLA in healthy donors. Assay used: immunoSEQ multiplex PCR; TCRdb lists only in-frame clones, some missing. The sample has fewer than 85,000 clones; around nine tenths are singletons. Sequencing used PBMCs. These receptors all stem from a woman aged 18-29 years in good health and CMV-seropositive.

The chain is built from TRBV4-2 and TRBJ2-7; perhaps TRBD1 as D (5 bases). The CDR3 is 15 amino acids. The V end was cut by 0 bases, the J end by 6 bases, with 15 bases between. Germline-derived CDR1 and CDR2 are LGHNA and YNFKEQ. CDR3 in DNA: TGTGCCAGCAGCCAAGATCTGGGGCGAAGTTCCGAGCAGTACTTC. This translates into CASSQDLGRSSEQYF.

The V call is TRBV6-6, the J call TRBJ2-7; 8 bases match TRBD2. J lost 4 bases, V lost 5 bases, and 7 bases had no gene match. CDR1 MNHNY and CDR2 SVGAGI come from the germline V gene (reference sequence). The CDR3 totals 14 residues. The CDR3 region has the DNA TGTGCCAGCAGTCCTAGGACTAGCCTGTACGAGCAGTACTTC. Its protein product is CASSPRTSLYEQYF.

V usage is TRBV4-1 and J usage is TRBJ2-1, with 8 positions matching TRBD2. Germline CDR1 MGHRA, CDR2 YSYEKL. With 0 bases clipped from V and 8 bases from J, the junction kept 9 bases outside the gene matches. CDR3 length equals 16 residues. DNA for the CDR3: TGCGCCAGCAGCCAAGATAAGGGACTAGGCTTGTATGAGCAGTTCTTC. Amino acids: CASSQDKGLGLYEQFF.

V usage is TRBV30 and J usage is TRBJ2-7, with D perhaps TRBD1 (5 bases). There are 13 residues in the CDR3. The ends were cut back, 3 bases at V and 6 bases at J, with 15 bases in the middle. Per the germline V gene, CDR1 is GTSNPN and CDR2 is SVGIG (reference sequence). The CDR3 is CAWSAGQLGEQYF. The CDR3 DNA reads TGTGCCTGGAGCGCAGGGCAGTTGGGCGAGCAGTACTTC.

The chain combines TRBV2 with TRBJ2-5; D may be TRBD1 (6 bases). Germline loops: CDR1 SNHLY, CDR2 FYNNEI. CDR3 length equals 14 residues. Trimming left V 3 bases short and J 4 bases short, with 12 bases between. The CDR3 bases are TGTGCCAGCAGTGATAGTACAGGGAGAGAGACCCAGTACTTC. It yields the protein CASSDSTGRETQYF.

The V call is TRBV4-3, the J call TRBJ1-4; possibly TRBD1 for D (6 bases). Germline V lookup: CDR1 LGHNA, CDR2 YSLEER. V lost 1 base, J lost 4 bases, and 22 bases lay in between. The CDR3 sequence is 19 residues long. CDR3: CASSQAQGETIANNEKLFF. The CDR3 DNA reads as TGCGCCAGCAGCCAAGCACAGGGAGAAACTATAGCTAATAATGAAAAACTGTTTTTT.

This clone came up a few times. The chain combines TRBV21-1 with TRBJ2-1; TRBD2 was called by the table and not checked on the DNA. TRBV21-1 is listed as a pseudogene. This CDR3 spans 16 amino acids. The CDR3 sequence is CASSKDPSGLYNEQFF. The DNA for the CDR3 is TGTGCCAGCAGCAAAGATCCTAGCGGCCTTTACAATGAGCAGTTCTTC.

This chain connects TRBV4-2 to TRBJ1-1, with D possibly being TRBD1 (5 bases). CDR1 is LGHNA and CDR2 is YNFKEQ in the germline V gene. This CDR3 contains 17 residues. The V end lost 0 bases, the J end lost 5 bases, and 19 bases lay between the germline ends. The CDR3 DNA reads as TGTGCCAGCAGCCAAGATAAGGCTCGGGGGTGGACAACTGAAGCTTTCTTT. It is translated as CASSQDKARGWTTEAFF.

This chain joins TRBV18 and TRBJ2-3; no clear D gene. V was shortened by 5 bases and J by 0 bases, with 9 bases between the two germline ends. Looked up from germline, CDR1 is KGHSH and CDR2 is LQKENI. The CDR3 contains 14 residues. The CDR3 region has the DNA TGTGCCAGCTCAAGTAGTACTAGCACAGATACGCAGTATTTT. Amino acids: CASSSSTSTDTQYF.

This chain uses TRBV7-2 with TRBJ2-2, with D unclear. Germline CDR1 and CDR2: SGHTA and FQGNSA. The CDR3 consists of 16 residues. Trimming took 4 bases from V and 3 from J, leaving 15 bases between them. The CDR3 DNA reads TGTGCCAGCAGCTCCACAACCTCTCGGGACACCGGGGAGCTGTTTTTT. It encodes CASSSTTSRDTGELFF. The whole variable domain, filled in from reference TRBV7-2 and TRBJ2-2, reads GAGVSQSPSNKVTEKGKDVELRCDPISGHTALYWYRQSLGQGLEFLIYFQGNSAPDKSGLPSDRFSAERTGGSVSTLTIQRTQQEDSAVYLCASSSTTSRDTGELFFGEGSRLTVL.